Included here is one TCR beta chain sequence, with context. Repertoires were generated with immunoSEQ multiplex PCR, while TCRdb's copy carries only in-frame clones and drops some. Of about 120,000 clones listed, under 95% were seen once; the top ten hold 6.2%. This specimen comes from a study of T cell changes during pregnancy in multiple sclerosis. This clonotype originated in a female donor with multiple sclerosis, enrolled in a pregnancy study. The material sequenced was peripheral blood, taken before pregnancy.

CDR3 region: CASSPGVLGGPQHF. The CDR3 DNA is TGTGCCAGTAGTCCGGGGGTCCTCGGGGGGCCCCAGCATTTT. V and J are TRBV19 and TRBJ1-5, with D perhaps TRBD1 (5 bases). The CDR3 length is 14 residues. Between the trimmed V and J ends, which lost 5 bases and 9 bases, there was a span of 17 bases. Germline lookup yields CDR1 LNHDA and CDR2 SQIVND (reference sequence).